A single T cell receptor (beta chain) is shown here with its context. The antigen remains undetermined. Flow cytometry was used to check the purity of CD4+ and CD8+ cells, which had been isolated by positive magnetic bead selection. TCRdb's copy holds only in-frame clones and misses some; the assay was immunoSEQ multiplex PCR. This sample has 13,000 to 15,000 clones; over 80% occur once, and the top ten carry just under 30%. This sample is part of a study of somatic mutations in cytotoxic T cells in rheumatoid arthritis. General study findings and limits: Rheumatoid arthritis patients showed slight TRBV07 underrepresentation, unadjusted for multiple comparisons. Rheumatoid arthritis patients and age-matched healthy controls showed no significant difference in CD8+ T-cell clonality. The study found that the largest CD8+ clone exceeded 20% of CD8+ cells in about an eighth of the roughly 60 patients.

V lost 3 bases, J lost 3 bases, and 11 bases lay in between. Looked up from germline, CDR1 is MGHRA and CDR2 is YSYEKL. The CDR3 runs to 14 residues. Sequenced input: CD8+ T cells sorted from blood. The chain recombines TRBV4-1 with TRBJ1-1; D not resolved. The sequence was obtained from an adult with rheumatoid arthritis. The CDR3 DNA reads as TGCGCCAGCAGCCATATAGGTGTGGACACTGAAGCTTTCTTT. This sequence encodes CASSHIGVDTEAFF.